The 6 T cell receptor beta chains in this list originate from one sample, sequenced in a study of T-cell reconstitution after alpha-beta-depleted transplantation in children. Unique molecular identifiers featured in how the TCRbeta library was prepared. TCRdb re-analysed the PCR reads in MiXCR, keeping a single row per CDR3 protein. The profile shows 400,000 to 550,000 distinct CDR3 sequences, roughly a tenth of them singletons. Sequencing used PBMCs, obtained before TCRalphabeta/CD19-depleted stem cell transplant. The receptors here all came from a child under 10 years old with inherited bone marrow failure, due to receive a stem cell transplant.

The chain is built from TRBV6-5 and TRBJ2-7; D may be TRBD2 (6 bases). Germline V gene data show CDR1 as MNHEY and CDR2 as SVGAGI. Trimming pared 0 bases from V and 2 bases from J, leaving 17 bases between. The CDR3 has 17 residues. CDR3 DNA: TGTGCCAGCAGTTACTCGGGTCTGAGGACTACCCCCTACGAGCAGTACTTC. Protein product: CASSYSGLRTTPYEQYF.

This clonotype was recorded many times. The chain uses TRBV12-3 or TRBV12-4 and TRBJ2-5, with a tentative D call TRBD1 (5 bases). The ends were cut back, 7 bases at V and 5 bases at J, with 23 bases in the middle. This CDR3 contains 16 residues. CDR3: CASIELGRTKGETQYF. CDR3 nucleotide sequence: TGTGCCAGCATCGAGCTGGGGCGAACAAAAGGGGAGACCCAGTACTTC.

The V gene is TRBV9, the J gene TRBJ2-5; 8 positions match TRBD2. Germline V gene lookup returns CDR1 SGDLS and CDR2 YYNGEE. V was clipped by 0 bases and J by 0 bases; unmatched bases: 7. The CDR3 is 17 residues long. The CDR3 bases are TGTGCCAGCAGCGTAGGCCGGACTAGCCGGGACCAAGAGACCCAGTACTTC. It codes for CASSVGRTSRDQETQYF.

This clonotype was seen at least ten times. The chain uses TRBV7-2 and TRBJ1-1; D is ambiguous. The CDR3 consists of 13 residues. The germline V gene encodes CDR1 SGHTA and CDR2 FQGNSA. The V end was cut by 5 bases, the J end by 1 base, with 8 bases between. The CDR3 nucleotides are TGTGCCAGCAGCACCCAGTGGAACACTGAAGCTTTCTTT. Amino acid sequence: CASSTQWNTEAFF.

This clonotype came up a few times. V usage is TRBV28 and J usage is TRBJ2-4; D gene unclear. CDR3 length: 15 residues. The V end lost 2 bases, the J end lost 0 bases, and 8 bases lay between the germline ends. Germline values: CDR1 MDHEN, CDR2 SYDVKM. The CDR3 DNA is TGTGCCAGCAGTTTACCAGGCCTAGCCAAAAACATTCAGTACTTC. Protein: CASSLPGLAKNIQYF. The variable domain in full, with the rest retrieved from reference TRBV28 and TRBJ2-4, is DVKVTQSSRYLVKRTGEKVFLECVQDMDHENMFWYRQDPGLGLRLIYFSYDVKMKEKGDIPEGYSVSREKKERFSLILESASTNQTSMYLCASSLPGLAKNIQYFGAGTRLSVL.

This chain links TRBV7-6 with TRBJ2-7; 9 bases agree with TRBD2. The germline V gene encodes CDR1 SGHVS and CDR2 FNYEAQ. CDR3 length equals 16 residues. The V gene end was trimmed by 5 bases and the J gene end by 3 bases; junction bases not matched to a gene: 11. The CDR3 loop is CASSRMAGGGGYEQYF. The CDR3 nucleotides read TGTGCCAGCAGCAGAATGGCGGGAGGGGGTGGCTACGAGCAGTACTTC.